Following are 12 T cell receptor beta chains from one sample sequenced in a study of blood T cell repertoires in COVID-19. Some clones are missing from TCRdb's copy, which holds only in-frame ones; the method was immunoSEQ multiplex PCR. The sample lists 400,000 or so clones, about 88% occurring once. The source material was peripheral blood. Receptors originate from a woman aged 40 to 49 with COVID-19, enrolled during active disease.

This sequence joins TRBV11-2 and TRBJ1-4, with no clear D. Per germline, CDR1 SGHAT and CDR2 FQNNGV. The V and J ends lost 1 base and 3 bases respectively, with 15 bases between them. The CDR3 consists of 17 residues. The CDR3 DNA sequence: TGTGCCAGCAGCTTAGGAGCGGGGATGAGGGCTAATGAAAAACTGTTTTTT. Translating gives CASSLGAGMRANEKLFF.

Here the CDR3 reads CASSAWDRGNNQPQHF. CDR3 DNA sequence: TGTGCCAGCAGCGCGTGGGACAGGGGAAACAATCAGCCCCAGCATTTT. The chain combines TRBV7-9 with TRBJ1-5, with 10 nucleotides matching TRBD1. In germline, CDR1 is SEHNR, CDR2 FQNEAQ (reference sequence). V gave up 5 bases and J gave up 3 bases; unmatched junction bases: 7. The CDR3 spans 16 residues. The variable domain in full, completed from reference TRBV7-9 and TRBJ1-5, reads DTGVSQNPRHKITKRGQNVTFRCDPISEHNRLYWYRQTLGQGPEFLTYFQNEAQLEKSRLLSDRFSAERPKGSFSTLEIQRTEQGDSAMYLCASSAWDRGNNQPQHFGDGTRLSIL.

The V gene is TRBV19, the J gene TRBJ1-1, with D possibly matching TRBD1 (5 bases). Trimming pared 8 bases from V and 1 base from J, leaving 11 bases between. Germline values: CDR1 LNHDA, CDR2 SQIVND (reference sequence). The CDR3 extends over 13 amino acids. The CDR3 DNA sequence: TGTGCCAGTCGTGTGGGGCAGAACACTGAAGCTTTCTTT. Amino acid sequence: CASRVGQNTEAFF.

The V call is TRBV12-3 or TRBV12-4, the J call TRBJ2-7; 7 bases agree with TRBD1. The junction had 3 bases not matched to a gene; V was cut back by 6 bases and J by 1 base. The length of the CDR3 is 13 residues. CDR3 protein: CASSRDSSYEQYF. As DNA, the CDR3 is TGTGCCAGCAGCCGGGACAGTTCCTACGAGCAGTACTTC.

The chain couples TRBV2 to TRBJ1-6; D call uncertain. Trimming took 6 bases from V and 0 from J, leaving 9 bases between them. The CDR3 consists of 15 residues. Looked up from germline, CDR1 is SNHLY and CDR2 is FYNNEI. This chain's CDR3 is CASRSESSYNSPLHF. CDR3 DNA sequence: TGTGCCAGCAGGTCAGAAAGCTCCTATAATTCACCCCTCCACTTT.

The table lists this clone with a few counts. This rearrangement joins TRBV4-1 to TRBJ1-5; tentatively, D is TRBD1 (6 bases). CDR3 length: 16 amino acids. Germline CDR1 MGHRA, CDR2 YSYEKL. V was clipped by 2 bases and J by 7 bases, with 18 bases between them. The CDR3 spells CASSQSRDTVTQPQHF. For the CDR3, the DNA is TGCGCCAGCAGCCAATCCCGGGACACGGTCACCCAGCCCCAGCATTTT.

The rearrangement links TRBV28 to TRBJ2-6, with D perhaps TRBD1 (6 bases). CDR3 length: 15 amino acids. Trimming left V 5 bases short and J 1 base short, with 9 bases between. In germline, CDR1 is MDHEN, CDR2 SYDVKM. CDR3 DNA sequence: TGTGCCAGCAGTGTACAGGGATCTGGGGCCAACGTCCTGACTTTC. Its translation: CASSVQGSGANVLTF.

V gene TRBV7-3 combines with J gene TRBJ2-4; a weak D match, TRBD1 (6 bases). With 5 bases removed from V and 6 bases from J, the gap between germline ends came to 20 bases. The CDR3 extends over 16 amino acids. The germline V gene encodes CDR1 SGHTA and CDR2 FQGTGA. In DNA, the CDR3 is TGTGCCAGCAGCGCCGGGCCACAGGGACGTAGAAACATTCAGTACTTC. This translates into CASSAGPQGRRNIQYF.

J is TRBJ2-7 and V is TRBV18; a weak D match, TRBD2 (7 bases). This CDR3 is built from 16 residues. Germline values: CDR1 KGHSH, CDR2 LQKENI. Trimming cost V 3 bases and J 1 base, with 16 bases left between them. The CDR3 DNA reads as TGTGCCAGCTCACCGGGGAGGGGAGGGGGGTCCTACGAGCAGTACTTC. It yields the protein CASSPGRGGGSYEQYF.

This chain links TRBV6-2 or TRBV6-3 with TRBJ2-7; D not certain. V was cut by 3 bases and J by 6 bases, with 9 bases left in between. CDR3 length: 12 residues. Germline assignment: CDR1 MNHEY and CDR2 SVGEGT. The CDR3 bases are TGTGCCAGCAGTTATAGACACCCCGAGCAGTACTTC. It specifies CASSYRHPEQYF.

The V gene is TRBV27, the J gene TRBJ2-3; 8 bases map to TRBD2. The J segment lost 2 bases and the V segment lost 1 base, leaving 5 bases of the junction unmatched. Germline values: CDR1 MNHEY, CDR2 SMNVEV (reference sequence). The CDR3 loop spans 16 amino acids. CDR3 nucleotide sequence: TGTGCCAGCAGTTTATATACGGGAGGGACCACAGATACGCAGTATTTT. Its protein is CASSLYTGGTTDTQYF.

This sequence joins TRBV30 and TRBJ1-6; 7 nucleotides agree with TRBD1. The CDR3 length is 17 residues. Unmatched junction bases numbered 18, after V lost 4 bases and J lost 9 bases. The germline V gene encodes CDR1 GTSNPN and CDR2 SVGIG (reference sequence). CDR3 residues: CAWTPLTGLVIASPLHF. DNA of the CDR3: TGTGCCTGGACCCCCTTGACAGGGCTGGTTATTGCTTCACCCCTCCACTTT.